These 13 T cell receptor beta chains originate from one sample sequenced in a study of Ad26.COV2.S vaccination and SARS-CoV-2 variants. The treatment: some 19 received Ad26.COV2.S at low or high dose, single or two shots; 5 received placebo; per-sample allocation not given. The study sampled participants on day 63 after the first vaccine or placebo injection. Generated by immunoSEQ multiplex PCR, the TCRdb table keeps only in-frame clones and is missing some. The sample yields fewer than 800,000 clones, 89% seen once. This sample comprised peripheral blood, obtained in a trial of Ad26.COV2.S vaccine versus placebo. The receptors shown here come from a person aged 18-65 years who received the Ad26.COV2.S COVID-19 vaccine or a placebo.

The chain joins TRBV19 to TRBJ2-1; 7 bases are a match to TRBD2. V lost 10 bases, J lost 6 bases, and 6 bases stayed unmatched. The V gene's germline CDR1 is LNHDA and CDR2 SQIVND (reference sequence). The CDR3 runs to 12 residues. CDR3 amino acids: CATAGTTNEQFF. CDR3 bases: TGTGCCACCGCCGGGACTACCAATGAGCAGTTCTTC. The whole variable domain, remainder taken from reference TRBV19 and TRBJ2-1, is DGGITQSPKYLFRKEGQNVTLSCEQNLNHDAMYWYRQDPGQGLRLIYYSQIVNDFQKGDIAEGYSVSREKKESFPLTVTSAQKNPTAFYLCATAGTTNEQFFGPGTRLTVL.

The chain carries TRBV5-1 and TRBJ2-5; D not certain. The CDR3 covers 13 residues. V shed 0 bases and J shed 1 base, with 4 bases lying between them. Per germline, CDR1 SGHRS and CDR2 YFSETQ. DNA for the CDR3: TGCGCCAGCAGCTTGGATAGCCAAGAGACCCAGTACTTC. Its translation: CASSLDSQETQYF.

In nucleotides, the CDR3 is TGTGCCAGCAGTGACAGGGGTAGGTACGAGCAGTACTTC. Its translation is CASSDRGRYEQYF. This rearrangement joins TRBV25-1 to TRBJ2-7; D might be TRBD1 (6 bases). The germline gives CDR1 MGHDK, CDR2 SYGVNS. The CDR3 has 13 amino acids. V was shortened by 3 bases and J by 4 bases, with 10 bases between the two germline ends.

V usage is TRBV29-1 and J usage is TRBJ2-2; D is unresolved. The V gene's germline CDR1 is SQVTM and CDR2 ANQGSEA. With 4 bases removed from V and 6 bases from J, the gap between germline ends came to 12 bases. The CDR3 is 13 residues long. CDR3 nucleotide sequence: TGCAGCGTTGGTGGTACCTGGGCCGGGGAGCTGTTTTTT. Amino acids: CSVGGTWAGELFF.

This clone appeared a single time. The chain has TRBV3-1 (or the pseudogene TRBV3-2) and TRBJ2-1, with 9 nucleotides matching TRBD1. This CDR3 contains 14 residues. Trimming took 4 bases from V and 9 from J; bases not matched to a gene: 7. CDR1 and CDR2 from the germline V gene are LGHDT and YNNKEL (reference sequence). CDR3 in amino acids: CASSPTGGRGEQFF. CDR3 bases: TGTGCCAGCAGCCCGACAGGGGGAAGGGGTGAGCAGTTCTTC.

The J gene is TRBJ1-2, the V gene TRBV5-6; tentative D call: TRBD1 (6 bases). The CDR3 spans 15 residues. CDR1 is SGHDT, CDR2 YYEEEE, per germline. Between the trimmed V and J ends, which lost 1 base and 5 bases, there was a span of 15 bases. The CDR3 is CASSLSAGDWYGYTF. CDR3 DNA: TGTGCCAGCAGCTTGTCGGCAGGGGATTGGTATGGCTACACCTTC. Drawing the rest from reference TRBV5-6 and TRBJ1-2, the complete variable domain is DAGVTQSPTHLIKTRGQQVTLRCSPKSGHDTVSWYQQALGQGPQFIFQYYEEEERQRGNFPDRFSGHQFPNYSSELNVNALLLGDSALYLCASSLSAGDWYGYTFGSGTRLTVV.

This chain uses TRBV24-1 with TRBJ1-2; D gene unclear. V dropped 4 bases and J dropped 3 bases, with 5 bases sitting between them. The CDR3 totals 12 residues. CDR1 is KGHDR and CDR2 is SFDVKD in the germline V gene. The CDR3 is CATSDPYYGYTF. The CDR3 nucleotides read TGTGCCACCAGTGACCCCTACTATGGCTACACCTTC.

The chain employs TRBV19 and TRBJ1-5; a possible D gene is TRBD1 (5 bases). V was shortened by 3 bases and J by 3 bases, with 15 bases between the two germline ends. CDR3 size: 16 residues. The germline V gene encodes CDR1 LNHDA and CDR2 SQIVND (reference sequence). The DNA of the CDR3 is TGTGCCAGTAGTATGCGTTCGGGGACCGTCAATCAGCCCCAGCATTTT. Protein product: CASSMRSGTVNQPQHF.

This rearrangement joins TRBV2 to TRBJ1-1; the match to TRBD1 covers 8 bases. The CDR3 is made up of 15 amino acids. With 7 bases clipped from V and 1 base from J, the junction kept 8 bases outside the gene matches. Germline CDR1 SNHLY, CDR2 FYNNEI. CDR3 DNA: TGTGCCAGCATTCGCCGGACAGGGACGAACACTGAAGCTTTCTTT. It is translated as CASIRRTGTNTEAFF.

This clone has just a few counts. CDR3 DNA: TGTGCCAGCAGCCTTGGGAGTAGTTTGGGCTACGAGCAGTACTTC. Translating gives CASSLGSSLGYEQYF. V gene TRBV7-3 combines with J gene TRBJ2-7, with D maybe TRBD2 (5 bases). This CDR3 contains 15 residues. The V end was cut by 5 bases, the J end by 3 bases, with 17 bases between. Looked up from germline, CDR1 is SGHTA and CDR2 is FQGTGA.

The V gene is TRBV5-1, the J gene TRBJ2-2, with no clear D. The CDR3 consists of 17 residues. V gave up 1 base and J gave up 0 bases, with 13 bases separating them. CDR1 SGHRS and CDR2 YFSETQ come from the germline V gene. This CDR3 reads CASSLFPALTNTGELFF. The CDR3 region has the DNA TGCGCCAGCAGCTTGTTTCCGGCTCTAACGAACACCGGGGAGCTGTTTTTT.

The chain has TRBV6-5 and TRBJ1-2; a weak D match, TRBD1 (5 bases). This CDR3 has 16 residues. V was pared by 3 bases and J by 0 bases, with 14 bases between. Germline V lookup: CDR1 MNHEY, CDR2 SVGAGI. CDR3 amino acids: CASSYQERDANYGYTF. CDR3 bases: TGTGCCAGCAGTTATCAAGAACGGGACGCTAACTATGGCTACACCTTC.

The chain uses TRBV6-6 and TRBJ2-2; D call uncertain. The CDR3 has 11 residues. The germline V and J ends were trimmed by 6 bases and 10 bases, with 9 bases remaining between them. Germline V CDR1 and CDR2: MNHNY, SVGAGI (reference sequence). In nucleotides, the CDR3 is TGTGCCAGCAGCCCCGTGGAGGAGCTGTTTTTT. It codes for CASSPVEELFF.